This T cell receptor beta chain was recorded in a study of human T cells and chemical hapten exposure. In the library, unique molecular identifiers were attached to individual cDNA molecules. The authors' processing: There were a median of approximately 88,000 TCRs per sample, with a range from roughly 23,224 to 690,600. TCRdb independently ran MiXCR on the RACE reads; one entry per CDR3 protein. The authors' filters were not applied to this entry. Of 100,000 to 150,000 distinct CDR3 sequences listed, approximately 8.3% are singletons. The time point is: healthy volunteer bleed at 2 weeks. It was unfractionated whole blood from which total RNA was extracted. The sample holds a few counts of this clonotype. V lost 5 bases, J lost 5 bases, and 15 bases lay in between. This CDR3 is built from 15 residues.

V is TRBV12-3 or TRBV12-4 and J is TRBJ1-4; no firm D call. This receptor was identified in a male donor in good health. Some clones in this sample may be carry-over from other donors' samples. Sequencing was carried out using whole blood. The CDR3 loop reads CASSLQDGLNEKLFF. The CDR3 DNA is TGTGCCAGCAGTCTTCAGGACGGCTTGAATGAAAAACTGTTTTTT.